The entry below gives a single TCR beta chain sequence along with its context. Its antigen remains unknown. Germline V CDR1 and CDR2: LGHDT, YNNKEL (reference sequence). The CDR3 has 11 residues. V was pared by 8 bases and J by 5 bases, with 6 bases between. The data derive from a study of T cell repertoires in cytomegalovirus infection. Study in general: Public TCR beta signature analysis indicated the presence of both CMV infection and matching HLA type.

Findings of the study overall: Clonotype analysis showed dominance of the ex vivo response by HLA-C-restricted CMV-specific TCR beta clonotypes.

One entry per CDR3 protein results from TCRdb running MiXCR on the reads. The data hold approximately 200,000 distinct CDR3 sequences, with roughly 22% observed a single time. This chain links TRBV3-1 with TRBJ2-2; D remains unclear. This TCR came from a human donor in good health (CMV status not recorded). Some clones in this sample may be carry-over from other donors' samples. Input material: CD8+ T cells from PBMCs. CDR3 bases: TGTGCCAGCTTAGGTACCGGGGAGCTGTTTTTT. Amino acid sequence: CASLGTGELFF.